This T cell receptor beta chain was sequenced for a study of blood T cell repertoires in COVID-19. This clone was detected a few times. TCRdb keeps only in-frame clones here, not all; method: immunoSEQ multiplex PCR. The repertoire holds tens of thousands of clones, with over 90% as singletons. Sample: peripheral blood. The source is a man over 45 with active COVID-19.

DNA for the CDR3: TGTGCCAGTAGTGAGACTAGCGGCCCCTACGAGCAGTACTTC. This gives the protein CASSETSGPYEQYF. This chain joins TRBV19 and TRBJ2-7, with 9 bases identical to TRBD2. Germline V gene lookup returns CDR1 LNHDA and CDR2 SQIVND (reference sequence). V dropped 5 bases and J dropped 2; count of bases not matched to a gene: 4. CDR3 length: 14 residues.